The 13 T cell receptor beta chains below were found in one sample sequenced in a study of shared clonotypes between healthy human individuals (TCRdb year 2020). Receptor amplification or capture employed the immunoSEQ multiplex PCR assay. TCRdb obtained this table from immuneACCESS and retained in-frame rearrangements with V and J assigned. These tables miss some clones; where compared with another copy, unresolved V genes account for less than half of the shortfall, and the remainder is unexplained. This sample lists hundreds of thousands of clones; over 60% were detected once. The ten biggest clones cover 12% of the sample. Sequenced material: PBMCs. These receptors were collected from a woman between 35 and 50 years old in good health. Some clones in this sample may be carry-over from other donors' samples.

The chain uses TRBV5-1 and TRBJ2-1; 8 nucleotides line up with TRBD2. Losses at the gene ends were 0 bases for V and 3 bases for J; bases not matched to a gene: 5. The CDR3 runs 16 residues. Germline V gene data show CDR1 as SGHRS and CDR2 as YFSETQ. The CDR3 DNA sequence: TGCGCCAGCAGCTTGGAAAGGCGGGAGGTCTACAATGAGCAGTTCTTC. Its translation: CASSLERREVYNEQFF.

This rearrangement joins TRBV11-2 to TRBJ2-7; D not certain. The V end lost 5 bases, the J end lost 6 bases, and 20 bases lay between the germline ends. The CDR3 is 15 amino acids. Germline CDR1 SGHAT, CDR2 FQNNGV. CDR3 sequence reads: CASSHNSVGFGEQYF. CDR3 bases: TGTGCCAGCAGCCACAACAGCGTCGGTTTTGGCGAGCAGTACTTC.

The rearrangement joins TRBV15 to TRBJ1-3; a possible D gene is TRBD1 (5 bases). Trimming pared 1 base from V and 4 bases from J, leaving 8 bases between. The CDR3 totals 14 residues. Germline values: CDR1 LNHNV, CDR2 YYDKDF (reference sequence). As DNA, the CDR3 is TGTGCCACCAGCAGAGCGGGGGGGGGAAACACCATATATTTT. Translation gives CATSRAGGGNTIYF.

The rearrangement links TRBV9 to TRBJ2-3, with 7 bases matching TRBD2. The CDR3 length is 14 residues. CDR1 is SGDLS, CDR2 YYNGEE, per germline. V trimming: 4 bases; J trimming: 3 bases; junction bases outside the gene matches: 5. The CDR3 here is CASSIAGGTDTQYF. The DNA for the CDR3 is TGTGCCAGCAGCATAGCGGGTGGGACAGATACGCAGTATTTT.

This clone appeared a single time. Just one base apart from a much larger clone, this may be a read error. This sample also contains other DNA sequences that code for the same CDR3. Here the CDR3 DNA reads TGCGCTAGCAGCTTGTCGGGGGATCCAACCTACGAGCAGTACTTC. This encodes CASSLSGDPTYEQYF. The chain recombines TRBV5-1 with TRBJ2-7, with D possibly matching TRBD2 (6 bases). Germline values: CDR1 SGHRS, CDR2 YFSETQ. This CDR3 contains 15 residues.

This clone has a single count. V usage is TRBV28 and J usage is TRBJ2-2; D is undetermined. The CDR3 covers 14 residues. Germline V gene lookup returns CDR1 MDHEN and CDR2 SYDVKM. Trimming removed 6 bases from V and 3 bases from J, with 11 bases in between. CDR3 DNA: TGTGCCAGCAGCCGTGGGTCCTACACCGGGGAGCTGTTTTTT. Its protein product is CASSRGSYTGELFF.

A remark on this clone: A read error likely explains this, since a far larger clone differs by one base. Other DNA variants within this sample encode the same CDR3. This chain connects TRBV4-1 to TRBJ2-5; weak D call: TRBD2 (7 bases). The ends were cut back, 0 bases at V and 5 bases at J, with 16 bases in the middle. This CDR3 region has 16 residues. Germline values: CDR1 MGHRA, CDR2 YSYEKL. The chain's CDR3 is CASSQEGTGGAETQYF. The CDR3 DNA reads TGCGCCAGCAGCCAAGAAGGGACGGGGGGCGCTGAGACCCAGTACTTC.

The chain uses TRBV7-9 and TRBJ1-3; D not resolved. The germline V gene encodes CDR1 SEHNR and CDR2 FQNEAQ (reference sequence). V dropped 2 bases and J dropped 4 bases, with 12 bases sitting between them. The CDR3 is 15 residues long. CDR3 nucleotide sequence: TGTGCCAGCAGCTTATTGTCAGGAATCGGAAACACCATATATTTT. Translated: CASSLLSGIGNTIYF.

V is TRBV18 and J is TRBJ2-7, with TRBD1 identical over 9 bases. Trimming cost V 4 bases and J 4 bases; bases outside gene matches: 8. This CDR3 region has 15 residues. Germline V CDR1 and CDR2: KGHSH, LQKENI. CDR3 DNA: TGTGCCAGCTCACTTTCCGGGACAGGGTTATACGAGCAGTACTTC. Protein product: CASSLSGTGLYEQYF. The full variable domain, completed using reference TRBV18 and TRBJ2-7, is NAGVMQNPRHLVRRRGQEARLRCSPMKGHSHVYWYRQLPEEGLKFMVYLQKENIIDESGMPKERFSAEFPKEGPSILRIQQVVRGDSAAYFCASSLSGTGLYEQYFGPGTRLTVT.

The chain joins TRBV19 to TRBJ2-6; tentatively, D is TRBD2 (6 bases). V lost 6 bases, J lost 0 bases, and 15 bases lay in between. In germline, CDR1 is LNHDA, CDR2 SQIVND (reference sequence). There are 17 residues in the CDR3. The CDR3 reads CASSPSPGSSGANVLTF. CDR3 nucleotides: TGTGCCAGTAGCCCATCCCCCGGGAGCTCTGGGGCCAACGTCCTGACTTTC.

The J gene is TRBJ2-7, the V gene TRBV30; no clear D gene. V dropped 2 bases and J dropped 2 bases, with 7 bases sitting between them. The V gene's germline CDR1 is GTSNPN and CDR2 SVGIG (reference sequence). The CDR3 has 12 amino acids. The CDR3 bases are TGTGCCTGGAGTCTGGGCGCCTACGAGCAGTACTTC. Translated, it gives CAWSLGAYEQYF.

The chain links TRBV5-1 to TRBJ2-7; 9 bases are a match to TRBD1. This CDR3 is 16 amino acids long. Germline V gene lookup returns CDR1 SGHRS and CDR2 YFSETQ. With 4 bases clipped from V and 5 bases from J, the junction kept 13 bases outside the gene matches. CDR3 region: CASSLVFGTGHHEQYF. The CDR3 DNA reads TGCGCCAGCAGCCTTGTATTCGGGACAGGGCACCACGAGCAGTACTTC.

The chain links TRBV11-2 to TRBJ2-7; 13 bases agree with TRBD2. The V and J ends lost 6 bases and 1 base, in that order; junction bases with no gene match: 9. The CDR3 spans 17 residues. CDR1 is SGHAT, CDR2 FQNNGV, per germline. CDR3 in amino acids: CASRGLAGVRGSYEQYF. CDR3 sequence (DNA): TGTGCCAGCAGAGGACTAGCGGGAGTACGGGGGTCCTACGAGCAGTACTTC.